A single sample gave rise to the 17 T cell receptor beta chains below, sequenced in a study of T cell responses to AZD1222 COVID-19 vaccine. Repertoires were generated with immunoSEQ multiplex PCR, while TCRdb's copy carries only in-frame clones and drops some. The table records around 130,000 clones, 85% to 95% of them present only once. Sequencing was performed on peripheral blood, taken on day 0 of AZD1222 vaccination. All receptors derive from an adult in good health.

The rearrangement uses TRBV29-1 and TRBJ2-1; 7 bases align to TRBD2. The CDR3 extends over 13 amino acids. From germline, CDR1 is SQVTM and CDR2 ANQGSEA. The V gene end was trimmed by 4 bases and the J gene end by 5 bases; junction bases not matched to a gene: 5. The CDR3 loop is CSVGASGNNEQFF. Here the CDR3 DNA reads TGCAGCGTTGGGGCTAGCGGAAACAATGAGCAGTTCTTC.

Written as DNA, the CDR3 is TGTGCCAGCAGCTTTGGCGGGAAGGGGAACGAGCAGTACTTC. It yields the protein CASSFGGKGNEQYF. The gene calls are TRBV7-2 and TRBJ2-7; tentative D call: TRBD2 (6 bases). The CDR3 is made up of 14 amino acids. Germline lookup yields CDR1 SGHTA and CDR2 FQGNSA. With 3 bases removed from V and 5 bases from J, the gap between germline ends came to 14 bases.

The gene calls are TRBV5-1 and TRBJ2-1; D not resolved. The CDR3 is 16 residues long. V was cut by 1 base and J by 7 bases, with 18 bases left in between. Germline-derived CDR1 and CDR2 are SGHRS and YFSETQ. This CDR3 reads CASSLLADGPQNEQFF. The CDR3, as DNA: TGCGCCAGCAGCTTGCTTGCTGACGGGCCACAGAATGAGCAGTTCTTC.

J is TRBJ2-2 and V is TRBV11-2, with 10 bases that match TRBD2. V gave up 1 base and J gave up 4 bases; unmatched junction bases: 6. The CDR3 loop spans 17 amino acids. The V gene's germline CDR1 is SGHAT and CDR2 FQNNGV. CDR3 loop: CASSLVASGRATGELFF. The CDR3 DNA sequence: TGTGCCAGCAGCTTAGTTGCCAGCGGGAGGGCCACCGGGGAGCTGTTTTTT.

This sequence joins TRBV30 and TRBJ1-1, with a tentative D call TRBD1 (6 bases). V was trimmed by 8 bases and J by 0 bases, leaving 13 bases between them. This CDR3 comprises 13 residues. CDR1 and CDR2 from the germline V gene are GTSNPN and SVGIG (reference sequence). The CDR3 sequence: CAGWGALNTEAFF. CDR3 nucleotides: TGTGCCGGGTGGGGGGCTTTGAACACTGAAGCTTTCTTT.

V gene TRBV6-5 combines with J gene TRBJ1-5; D not certain. In germline, CDR1 is MNHEY, CDR2 SVGAGI. This CDR3 spans 14 amino acids. V lost 6 bases to trimming and J lost 3 bases, with 12 bases between them. For the CDR3, the DNA is TGTGCCAGCAGCAGGAATCAGAACAATCAGCCCCAGCATTTT. Translation: CASSRNQNNQPQHF.

V is TRBV7-2 and J is TRBJ2-3; 9 bases agree with TRBD1. The CDR3 has 12 amino acids. Germline CDR1 reads SGHTA; CDR2 reads FQGNSA. V lost 7 bases to trimming and J lost 5 bases; unmatched junction nucleotides: 1. The CDR3 spells CASNRGRDTQYF. For the CDR3, the DNA is TGTGCCAGCAACAGGGGGCGAGATACGCAGTATTTT.

This clone was found once. This chain joins TRBV24-1 and TRBJ2-2; D could derive from TRBD1 or TRBD2 (6 bases each). The V end was cut by 4 bases, the J end by 5 bases, with 10 bases between. The CDR3 has 14 residues. From germline, CDR1 is KGHDR and CDR2 SFDVKD. The CDR3 here is CATSDGGWTGELFF. The CDR3 DNA reads TGTGCCACCAGTGACGGGGGCTGGACCGGGGAGCTGTTTTTT.

The V and J genes are TRBV7-2 and TRBJ1-2; TRBD1 is a possible D gene (6 bases). Germline lookup yields CDR1 SGHTA and CDR2 FQGNSA. Between the trimmed V and J ends, which lost 4 bases and 5 bases, there was a span of 20 bases. This CDR3 has 16 residues. The CDR3 DNA follows: TGTGCCAGCAGCTCAGCCGATCCCACAGGGTGGTATGGCTACACCTTC. Protein product: CASSSADPTGWYGYTF.

The chain uses TRBV5-5 and TRBJ2-5, with 12 bases identical to TRBD2. The V and J ends lost 4 bases and 5 bases, in that order; junction bases with no gene match: 6. This CDR3 has 15 residues. Germline values: CDR1 SGHKS, CDR2 YYEKEE (reference sequence). In nucleotides, the CDR3 is TGTGCCAGCAGCCCCCTAGCGGGAGGGAGGGAGACCCAGTACTTC. Its protein product is CASSPLAGGRETQYF. Filled out from reference TRBV5-5 and TRBJ2-5, the complete variable domain reads DAGVTQSPTHLIKTRGQQVTLRCSPISGHKSVSWYQQVLGQGPQFIFQYYEKEERGRGNFPDRFSARQFPNYSSELNVNALLLGDSALYLCASSPLAGGRETQYFGPGTRLLVL.

V is TRBV5-1 and J is TRBJ2-2, with 7 bases lining up with TRBD2. From germline, CDR1 is SGHRS and CDR2 YFSETQ. The V gene end was trimmed by 4 bases and the J gene end by 6 bases; junction bases not matched to a gene: 12. The CDR3 loop spans 16 amino acids. The CDR3 protein is CASSLLTSPISGELFF. As DNA, the CDR3 is TGCGCCAGCAGCCTCCTGACTAGCCCTATCTCCGGGGAGCTGTTTTTT.

This chain uses TRBV7-7 with TRBJ2-5; D uncertain. V was shortened by 1 base and J by 5 bases, with 8 bases between the two germline ends. The CDR3 loop spans 13 amino acids. The germline CDR1 and CDR2 sequences are SSHAT and FNYEAQ (reference sequence). DNA for the CDR3: TGTGCCAGCAGCTTAGGGCAGATCGAGACCCAGTACTTC. Amino acids: CASSLGQIETQYF.

The chain uses TRBV5-1 and TRBJ2-2; 11 bases are a match to TRBD1. J lost 3 bases, V lost 2 bases, and 3 bases had no gene match. This CDR3 spans 16 amino acids. CDR1 and CDR2 (germline): SGHRS, YFSETQ. The CDR3 DNA is TGCGCCAGCAGCTTACGGGGACAGGGGGACACCGGGGAGCTGTTTTTT. Amino acid sequence: CASSLRGQGDTGELFF.

The V call is TRBV7-9, the J call TRBJ1-6; D unclear. The V gene lost 5 bases and the J gene lost 0 bases, with 11 bases spanning the gap. This CDR3 spans 16 amino acids. The germline V gene has CDR1 SEHNR and CDR2 FQNEAQ (reference sequence). The CDR3 protein is CASSPPTSSYNSPLHF. In nucleotides, the CDR3 is TGTGCCAGCAGCCCCCCGACGAGCTCCTATAATTCACCCCTCCACTTT.

The J gene is TRBJ2-7, the V gene TRBV13, with D tentatively TRBD2 (6 bases). From germline, CDR1 is PRHDT and CDR2 FYEKMQ (reference sequence). V lost 5 bases and J lost 6, with 11 bases in between. This CDR3 contains 12 residues. Written as DNA, the CDR3 is TGTGCCAGCAGCATTAGGCGGGGCGAGCAGTACTTC. Protein: CASSIRRGEQYF. Supplemented by reference TRBV13 and TRBJ2-7, the full variable domain reads AAGVIQSPRHLIKEKRETATLKCYPIPRHDTVYWYQQGPGQDPQFLISFYEKMQSDKGSIPDRFSAQQFSDYHSELNMSSLELGDSALYFCASSIRRGEQYFGPGTRLTVT.

This clone was detected once. The chain has TRBV6-6 and TRBJ2-7, with D possibly TRBD1 on 6 matching bases. This CDR3 has 13 residues. Germline V CDR1 and CDR2: MNHNY, SVGAGI (reference sequence). The ends were cut back, 3 bases at V and 13 bases at J, with 19 bases in the middle. The CDR3 protein is CASSYSAGAEIYF. For the CDR3, the DNA is TGTGCCAGCAGTTATTCAGCAGGGGCGGAAATCTACTTC.

The CDR3 region is CAWSVRGVLYGYTF. For the CDR3, the DNA is TGTGCCTGGAGTGTACGGGGCGTTCTCTATGGCTACACCTTC. This rearrangement joins TRBV30 to TRBJ1-2; D might be TRBD1 (5 bases). This CDR3 contains 14 residues. V gave up 0 bases and J gave up 4 bases, with 12 bases separating them. Per the germline V gene, CDR1 is GTSNPN and CDR2 is SVGIG (reference sequence).